This passage covers 24 T cell receptor beta chains from one sample sequenced in a study of Graves' ophthalmopathy and Graves' hyperthyroidism (dated by TCRdb to 2017 to 2018). The run used an Illumina HiSeq 2000. For repertoire sequencing, the TCR beta CDR3 regions were amplified from RNA transcripts. The first round was an RT-PCR using HTBI primers with the Qiagen OneStep RT-PCR kit, and this first round was followed by a second-round multiplex PCR, then size selection and purification. TCRdb passed the public sequencing reads through fastp at Q25 and MiXCR, retaining productive beta sequences. Entries that share a CDR3 protein sequence are merged under the most common genes and DNA. The sample table lists roughly 610,000 distinct CDR3 sequences, 20% to 25% of them with a count of one. Roughly 6.9% of the sample lies in the top ten. The sample comprised peripheral blood. Every receptor here comes from a woman under 30 with stable Graves' hyperthyroidism. Some clones in this sample may be carry-over from other donors' samples. Donor details come from another sample of the same person, matched by shared clones.

This chain uses TRBV15 with TRBJ2-6, with TRBD2 identical over 8 bases. The V and J ends lost 6 bases and 2 bases, in that order; junction bases with no gene match: 9. The germline V gene has CDR1 LNHNV and CDR2 YYDKDF (reference sequence). The CDR3 consists of 17 residues. The CDR3 region is CATRRPTGGAGANVLTF. DNA for the CDR3: TGTGCCACCAGAAGACCCACGGGGGGGGCTGGGGCCAACGTCCTGACTTTC.

This clonotype was counted many times. A read error is possible here, since a much larger clone lies one base away. This chain joins TRBV7-8 and TRBJ2-5; 12 nucleotides agree with TRBD2. The CDR3 is 16 residues long. Looked up from germline, CDR1 is SGHVS and CDR2 is FQNEAQ. The CDR3 spells CASSSLAGGYQETKYF. In DNA, the CDR3 is TGTGCCAGCAGCTCCCTAGCGGGAGGGTACCAAGAGACCAAGTACTTC.

This clonotype has ten or more counts. The J gene is TRBJ2-2, the V gene TRBV20-1, with D unresolved. The germline V gene encodes CDR1 DFQATT and CDR2 SNEGSKA (reference sequence). The V end lost 5 bases, the J end lost 6 bases, and 7 bases lay between the germline ends. There are 11 residues in the CDR3. The CDR3 protein is CSAADAGELFF. CDR3 DNA: TGCAGTGCTGCCGACGCCGGGGAGCTGTTTTTT.

This clonotype was observed many times. V and J are TRBV6-2 or TRBV6-3 and TRBJ1-1; D may be TRBD1 (5 bases). The CDR3 length is 14 residues. The V end lost 4 bases, the J end lost 4 bases, and 13 bases lay between the germline ends. Germline V CDR1 and CDR2: MNHEY, SVGEGT. DNA for the CDR3: TGTGCCAGCAGTTTTTGGGGCGGGGGCACTGAAGCTTTCTTT. This translates into CASSFWGGGTEAFF.

The chain carries TRBV28 and TRBJ2-7; perhaps TRBD1 as D (5 bases). Trimming pared 5 bases from V and 7 bases from J, leaving 12 bases between. Germline CDR1 MDHEN, CDR2 SYDVKM. The CDR3 totals 12 residues. This CDR3 is CASSTTVLEQYF. The DNA for the CDR3 is TGTGCCAGCAGTACGACAGTCCTTGAGCAGTACTTC. The full variable domain, in which reference TRBV28 and TRBJ2-7 provide the parts outside the CDR3, is DVKVTQSSRYLVKRTGEKVFLECVQDMDHENMFWYRQDPGLGLRLIYFSYDVKMKEKGDIPEGYSVSREKKERFSLILESASTNQTSMYLCASSTTVLEQYFGPGTRLTVT.

In its sample, this clonotype was seen many times. The V call is TRBV24-1, the J call TRBJ2-5; D possibly matches TRBD1 or TRBD2 (5 bases each). The CDR3 totals 14 residues. Germline CDR1 reads KGHDR; CDR2 reads SFDVKD. Trimming pared 2 bases from V and 3 bases from J, leaving 9 bases between. Here the CDR3 reads CATSDWDVEETQYF. The CDR3 DNA sequence: TGTGCCACCAGTGATTGGGACGTCGAAGAGACCCAGTACTTC.

This clonotype has a count of ten or more. The V call is TRBV20-1, the J call TRBJ2-6, with 11 bases that match TRBD1. Germline V gene sequence: CDR1 DFQATT, CDR2 SNEGSKA (reference sequence). The length of the CDR3 is 16 residues. V shed 7 bases and J 1 base; nucleotides not matched to a gene: 6. CDR3 bases: TGCAGTGTCAGAGGGACAGGGGGATCTGGGGCCAACGTCCTGACTTTC. Translating it yields CSVRGTGGSGANVLTF.

The chain is built from TRBV28 and TRBJ1-5, with 8 bases fitting TRBD1. The CDR3 runs 16 residues. The V gene's germline CDR1 is MDHEN and CDR2 SYDVKM. Losses at the gene ends were 3 bases for V and 3 bases for J; bases not matched to a gene: 7. This CDR3 reads CASSLGRQGFNQPQHF. The DNA for the CDR3 is TGTGCCAGCAGTTTGGGTAGACAGGGGTTCAATCAGCCCCAGCATTTT.

J is TRBJ2-6 and V is TRBV3-1; TRBD2 aligns across 11 bases. The CDR3 runs 17 residues. CDR1 is LGHDT and CDR2 is YNNKEL in the germline V gene (reference sequence). J gave up 0 bases and V 2 bases, and 0 bases lay outside the gene matches. The CDR3 region has the DNA TGTGCCAGCAGCCAAACTAGCGGGGGCTCTGGGGCCAACGTCCTGACTTTC. It translates to CASSQTSGGSGANVLTF. The full variable domain, its missing parts supplied by reference TRBV3-1 and TRBJ2-6, is DTAVSQTPKYLVTQMGNDKSIKCEQNLGHDTMYWYKQDSKKFLKIMFSYNNKELIINETVPNRFSPKSPDKAHLNLHINSLELGDSAVYFCASSQTSGGSGANVLTFGAGSRLTVL.

This clonotype was recorded at least ten times. The J gene is TRBJ1-2, the V gene TRBV6-1; D remains unclear. The germline V gene has CDR1 MNHNS and CDR2 SASEGT. The CDR3 covers 15 residues. V was cut by 6 bases and J by 6 bases, with 20 bases left in between. Here the CDR3 reads CASSPSRLGMDGYTF. The CDR3, as DNA: TGTGCCAGCAGCCCTTCCCGACTGGGAATGGATGGCTACACCTTC.

This clonotype showed up many times. The gene calls are TRBV20-1 and TRBJ1-2, with 8 nucleotides matching TRBD1. J was trimmed by 3 bases and V by 5 bases; bases with no gene match: 5. The CDR3 is 13 amino acids. Germline V gives CDR1 DFQATT, CDR2 SNEGSKA (reference sequence). CDR3 region: CSACDRGDYGYTF. The CDR3 nucleotides are TGCAGTGCTTGCGACAGGGGCGACTATGGCTACACCTTC.

This clonotype has only one observation. J is TRBJ1-1 and V is TRBV9; D perhaps matches TRBD1 (5 bases). V was cut by 0 bases and J by 1 base, with 10 bases left in between. This CDR3 is 15 amino acids long. Germline V CDR1 and CDR2: SGDLS, YYNGEE. The CDR3 nucleotides read TGTGCCAGCAGCGTAGCTGGGACGGAGAACACTGAAGCTTTCTTT. Protein: CASSVAGTENTEAFF.

This clonotype was recorded at least ten times. The genes are TRBV9 and TRBJ2-7; possible D gene TRBD1, 5 bases. This CDR3 region has 14 residues. Trimming left V 4 bases short and J 4 bases short, with 15 bases between. Per the germline V gene, CDR1 is SGDLS and CDR2 is YYNGEE. The CDR3 spells CASSPGSLFYEQYF. CDR3 nucleotides: TGTGCCAGCAGCCCAGGGTCCCTCTTTTACGAGCAGTACTTC. The full variable domain, with the rest looked up from reference TRBV9 and TRBJ2-7, is DSGVTQTPKHLITATGQRVTLRCSPRSGDLSVYWYQQSLDQGLQFLIQYYNGEERAKGNILERFSAQQFPDLHSELNLSSLELGDSALYFCASSPGSLFYEQYFGPGTRLTVT.

This clonotype occurred many times. V is TRBV4-1 and J is TRBJ1-6; a weak D match, TRBD1 (5 bases). This CDR3 is built from 16 residues. Germline CDR1 and CDR2: MGHRA and YSYEKL. V lost 0 bases and J lost 10, with 16 bases in between. Written as DNA, the CDR3 is TGCGCCAGCAGCCAAGATCTGTCGGCCCGGGACTCACCCCTCCACTTT. Protein: CASSQDLSARDSPLHF.

V gene TRBV15 combines with J gene TRBJ2-7; the match to TRBD2 covers 8 bases. J was trimmed by 3 bases and V by 1 base; bases with no gene match: 5. This CDR3 contains 15 residues. The germline V gene encodes CDR1 LNHNV and CDR2 YYDKDF (reference sequence). The CDR3 DNA is TGTGCCACCAGCAGAGGCGGGGGGCTGGTCTACGAGCAGTACTTC. Protein: CATSRGGGLVYEQYF.

This clonotype turned up a few times. The genes are TRBV5-6 and TRBJ2-7, with D perhaps matching TRBD1 (8 bases). V was clipped by 4 bases and J by 3 bases, with 29 bases between them. CDR3 length: 19 residues. The germline V gene has CDR1 SGHDT and CDR2 YYEEEE. The DNA of the CDR3 is TGTGCCAGCAGCCCAGAGACAGGGGAGGCGGGAGAAAGGCGCTACGAGCAGTACTTC. Its protein is CASSPETGEAGERRYEQYF.

The chain joins TRBV10-3 to TRBJ1-1; D gene unclear. Per the germline V gene, CDR1 is ENHRY and CDR2 is SYGVKD. V lost 7 bases, J lost 4 bases, and 10 bases lay in between. This CDR3 is built from 12 residues. DNA of the CDR3: TGTGCCATCATCCGTGGACGCACTGAAGCTTTCTTT. Translating gives CAIIRGRTEAFF.

This clonotype was picked up many times. The genes are TRBV6-2 or TRBV6-3 and TRBJ2-2; 13 bases agree with TRBD2. The germline V gene has CDR1 MNHEY and CDR2 SVGEGT. J lost 9 bases, V lost 5 bases, and 15 bases had no gene match. The CDR3 runs 18 residues. CDR3 protein: CASSPQTSGGPWIRELFF. The CDR3 DNA is TGTGCCAGCAGTCCCCAGACTAGCGGGGGGCCTTGGATCAGGGAGCTGTTTTTT.

CDR3 bases: TGTGCCAGCAGTTTAGGGACCTCGGAGCAGTACTTC. Its protein product is CASSLGTSEQYF. This sequence joins TRBV12-3 or TRBV12-4 and TRBJ2-7; D is unclear. V was clipped by 1 base and J by 7 bases, with 8 bases between them. The CDR3 contains 12 residues.

This clonotype has only a few counts. This chain connects TRBV2 to TRBJ2-3, with 8 bases aligning to TRBD2. J lost 4 bases, V lost 9 bases, and 9 bases had no gene match. CDR3 length: 14 residues. CDR1 is SNHLY and CDR2 is FYNNEI in the germline V gene. CDR3: CARGRTSYSDTQYF. DNA of the CDR3: TGTGCCAGGGGAAGGACTAGCTATTCAGATACGCAGTATTTT.

This clonotype has more than one count but fewer than ten. The chain has TRBV3-1 and TRBJ2-7; D is ambiguous. This CDR3 region has 13 residues. V was cut by 1 base and J by 3 bases, with 7 bases left in between. The V gene's germline CDR1 is LGHDT and CDR2 YNNKEL (reference sequence). The CDR3, as DNA: TGTGCCAGCAGCCAAGGTCTACTCTACGAGCAGTACTTC. This encodes CASSQGLLYEQYF.

The V and J genes are TRBV5-5 and TRBJ2-7; TRBD1 matches 9 bases. V lost 3 bases and J lost 3; bases outside the gene matches: 4. The CDR3 spans 14 residues. Germline values: CDR1 SGHKS, CDR2 YYEKEE (reference sequence). The CDR3 loop reads CASSYQTGGYEQYF. In nucleotides, the CDR3 is TGTGCCAGCAGCTATCAGACAGGGGGCTACGAGCAGTACTTC.

This clonotype was counted ten times or more. The rearrangement links TRBV12-3 or TRBV12-4 to TRBJ1-1, with D possibly TRBD1 on 5 matching bases. The V end lost 5 bases, the J end lost 2 bases, and 12 bases lay between the germline ends. This CDR3 comprises 14 residues. Here the CDR3 DNA reads TGTGCCAGCAGTCCCGGACACGTAAACACTGAAGCTTTCTTT. Protein sequence: CASSPGHVNTEAFF.

In this sample, this clonotype turned up a few times. Because it lacks the conserved phenylalanine or tryptophan at the end, this CDR3 is likely a read error. The V and J genes are TRBV13 and TRBJ2-5; D may be TRBD2 (5 bases). This CDR3 contains 13 residues. The germline V gene has CDR1 PRHDT and CDR2 FYEKMQ (reference sequence). V gave up 5 bases and J gave up 5 bases, with 12 bases separating them. The CDR3 nucleotides are TGTGCCAGCAGCGCGAGACTACGGGAGACCCAGTACTCC. Its translation: CASSARLRETQYS.